Listed here are 27 T cell receptor beta chains from one sample, sequenced in a study of vaccination and CD4 T cells after COVID-19. Described treatment: roughly 10-day PBMC culture with coronavirus spike peptide pools or control peptides (ViraFEST assay). These receptors lack a known antigen. Sequenced with the Oncomine TCR Beta short-read assay was DNA taken from cultured CD4+ T cells. TCRdb re-called the PCR reads through MiXCR, storing one row per CDR3 protein. The table records about 17,000 distinct CDR3 sequences, around 40% of them present only once. Specimen: CD4+ T cells from blood, cultured in vitro, collected after SARS-CoV-2 vaccination. The receptors stem from a human donor who had recovered from COVID-19.

Sample share makes this clonotype medium-sized (0.01 to 0.1%). The V gene is TRBV14, the J gene TRBJ1-4; the match to TRBD1 covers 8 bases. The CDR3 has 16 residues. Germline assignment: CDR1 SGHDN and CDR2 FVKESK. V was pared by 3 bases and J by 5 bases, with 8 bases of the junction left unmatched. The CDR3 nucleotides read TGTGCCAGCAGCCAGATGGGGGCAGGGGGCAATGAAAAACTGTTTTTT. Protein: CASSQMGAGGNEKLFF.

This clonotype was detected a few times. The rearrangement uses TRBV6-1 and TRBJ1-6; 10 bases fit TRBD1. Germline V gene sequence: CDR1 MNHNS, CDR2 SASEGT. The CDR3 has 15 amino acids. V dropped 4 bases and J dropped 6; count of bases not matched to a gene: 3. CDR3 amino acids: CASSGTGGFNSPLHF. The CDR3 DNA is TGTGCCAGCAGTGGGACAGGGGGATTTAATTCACCCCTCCACTTT.

The V call is TRBV7-2, the J call TRBJ1-3; D gene unclear. V shed 0 bases and J shed 2 bases, with 5 bases lying between them. Looked up from germline, CDR1 is SGHTA and CDR2 is FQGNSA. The CDR3 runs 14 residues. The CDR3 coding sequence is TGTGCCAGCAGCTTAGCAGTAGCTGGAAACACCATATATTTT. This sequence encodes CASSLAVAGNTIYF.

The rearrangement joins TRBV2 to TRBJ1-1; 7 bases match TRBD1. The CDR3 has 12 residues. Germline CDR1 is SNHLY and CDR2 is FYNNEI. The V and J ends lost 3 bases and 10 bases, in that order; junction bases with no gene match: 5. The CDR3 nucleotides are TGTGCCAGCAGTGAGACAGGGAGGTTAGCTTTCTTT. Amino acids: CASSETGRLAFF.

Sample share makes this clonotype medium-sized. As DNA, the CDR3 is TGTGCCAGCTCACCACGGACCGCCGAAGCGGAGACCCAGTACTTC. Translating it yields CASSPRTAEAETQYF. The chain links TRBV18 to TRBJ2-5; D not resolved. This CDR3 region has 15 residues. CDR1 and CDR2 (germline): KGHSH, LQKENI. The V end was cut by 1 base, the J end by 5 bases, with 14 bases between.

The chain joins TRBV28 to TRBJ2-6, with D perhaps TRBD2 (6 bases). The V gene's germline CDR1 is MDHEN and CDR2 SYDVKM. This CDR3 has 16 amino acids. Trimming removed 4 bases at V and 0 bases at J, with 10 bases between. The CDR3: CASSSGESSGANVLTF. CDR3 nucleotide sequence: TGTGCCAGCAGTTCGGGAGAGAGCTCTGGGGCCAACGTCCTGACTTTC.

The chain employs TRBV20-1 and TRBJ2-1; TRBD2 aligns across 10 bases. This CDR3 is built from 14 residues. V trimming: 3 bases; J trimming: 7 bases; junction bases outside the gene matches: 6. The germline V gene has CDR1 DFQATT and CDR2 SNEGSKA (reference sequence). CDR3 amino acids: CSARASGSWNEQFF. CDR3 bases: TGCAGTGCTAGGGCTAGCGGGAGTTGGAATGAGCAGTTCTTC.

The gene calls are TRBV4-2 and TRBJ1-5, with TRBD1 as a possible D gene (5 bases). Germline V gene data show CDR1 as LGHNA and CDR2 as YNFKEQ. Trimming pared 0 bases from V and 3 bases from J, leaving 12 bases between. This CDR3 region has 16 residues. The CDR3 region is CASSQEDRQSNQPQHF. The CDR3 DNA reads as TGTGCCAGCAGCCAAGAAGACAGACAGTCCAATCAGCCCCAGCATTTT.

V gene TRBV30 combines with J gene TRBJ1-1; no clear D. V was trimmed by 1 base and J by 1 base, leaving 22 bases between them. The germline gives CDR1 GTSNPN, CDR2 SVGIG (reference sequence). CDR3 length: 18 amino acids. Here the CDR3 reads CAWSGSSRPPEGNTEAFF. CDR3 DNA: TGTGCCTGGAGTGGATCCTCCAGACCCCCAGAGGGGAACACTGAAGCTTTCTTT.

The rearrangement joins TRBV7-3 to TRBJ2-3, with 11 bases lining up with TRBD2. V was clipped by 5 bases and J by 9 bases; unmatched bases: 7. The CDR3 extends over 14 amino acids. CDR1 and CDR2 (germline): SGHTA, FQGTGA. CDR3 loop: CASSLRPSGGTQYF. The CDR3, as DNA: TGTGCCAGCAGCCTCCGCCCTAGCGGGGGGACGCAGTATTTT.

The chain links TRBV7-2 to TRBJ2-3; D is undetermined. Germline assignment: CDR1 SGHTA and CDR2 FQGNSA. The length of the CDR3 is 12 residues. V shed 4 bases and J shed 2 bases, with 4 bases lying between them. CDR3: CASSSFTDTQYF. DNA of the CDR3: TGTGCCAGCAGCTCCTTCACAGATACGCAGTATTTT.

The chain recombines TRBV29-1 with TRBJ1-1, with D perhaps TRBD1 (6 bases). CDR1 and CDR2 (germline): SQVTM, ANQGSEA. CDR3 length equals 13 residues. Between the trimmed V and J ends, which lost 7 bases and 1 base, there was a span of 13 bases. CDR3 DNA sequence: TGCAGCGCCGCCACAGGGACGAACACTGAAGCTTTCTTT. It encodes CSAATGTNTEAFF.

The rearrangement links TRBV21-1 to TRBJ2-5. TRBV21-1 corresponds to a pseudogene. This CDR3 spans 14 amino acids. CDR3 amino acids: CASSKDDSQETQYF. CDR3 DNA: TGTGCCAGCAGCAAAGATGACTCTCAAGAGACCCAGTACTTC.

This clonotype came up a few times. V usage is TRBV20-1 and J usage is TRBJ2-2; D call uncertain. Trimming stripped 0 bases from V and 1 base from J, with 6 bases between. The CDR3 is 14 residues long. Germline lookup yields CDR1 DFQATT and CDR2 SNEGSKA (reference sequence). CDR3 sequence reads: CSARENQNTGELFF. The CDR3 nucleotides are TGCAGTGCTAGAGAGAACCAGAACACCGGGGAGCTGTTTTTT.

This clonotype was observed a handful of times. The CDR3 sequence is CASSDTPSGDPGELFF. CDR3 coding DNA: TGTGCCAGCAGTGACACCCCAAGCGGGGACCCCGGGGAGCTGTTTTTT. This rearrangement joins TRBV6-4 to TRBJ2-2; 7 nucleotides align to TRBD2. The CDR3 totals 16 residues. Germline CDR1 reads MRHNA; CDR2 reads SNTAGT. With 2 bases clipped from V and 6 bases from J, the junction kept 9 bases outside the gene matches.

There are a few counts of this clonotype. The gene calls are TRBV20-1 and TRBJ2-5; TRBD2 matches at 14 bases. This CDR3 is 15 amino acids long. The ends lost 4 bases at V and 5 bases at J; junction bases unmatched: 6. Germline loops: CDR1 DFQATT, CDR2 SNEGSKA (reference sequence). The CDR3 protein is CSAIPTSGRAETQYF. The CDR3 DNA is TGCAGTGCTATCCCGACTAGCGGGAGGGCGGAGACCCAGTACTTC.

This clonotype was seen a few times. V gene TRBV20-1 combines with J gene TRBJ2-5; 8 bases agree with TRBD2. There are 13 residues in the CDR3. Looked up from germline, CDR1 is DFQATT and CDR2 is SNEGSKA (reference sequence). Losses at the gene ends were 2 bases for V and 6 bases for J; bases not matched to a gene: 5. In nucleotides, the CDR3 is TGCAGTGCTAGACGCGGGGGGTGGCAGACCCAGTACTTC. Protein sequence: CSARRGGWQTQYF.

The V call is TRBV19, the J call TRBJ1-5, with TRBD1 matching over 9 bases. This CDR3 spans 14 amino acids. Trimming removed 4 bases from V and 6 bases from J; junction bases left unmatched: 4. Per germline, CDR1 LNHDA and CDR2 SQIVND (reference sequence). Here the CDR3 reads CASSKTGGPQPQHF. CDR3 in DNA: TGTGCCAGTAGTAAGACAGGGGGTCCTCAGCCCCAGCATTTT.

V is TRBV19 and J is TRBJ1-1; D is perhaps TRBD1 (6 bases). The germline V gene has CDR1 LNHDA and CDR2 SQIVND (reference sequence). The CDR3 runs to 15 residues. The germline V and J ends were trimmed by 1 base and 4 bases, with 13 bases remaining between them. CDR3 loop: CASSIGRGASTEAFF. The CDR3 bases are TGTGCCAGTAGTATAGGTCGGGGGGCGAGCACTGAAGCTTTCTTT. Complete variable domain (other parts from reference TRBV19 and TRBJ1-1): DGGITQSPKYLFRKEGQNVTLSCEQNLNHDAMYWYRQDPGQGLRLIYYSQIVNDFQKGDIAEGYSVSREKKESFPLTVTSAQKNPTAFYLCASSIGRGASTEAFFGQGTRLTVV.

This clonotype has just a few counts. The J gene is TRBJ1-2, the V gene TRBV27; a weak D match, TRBD1 (5 bases). The V gene's germline CDR1 is MNHEY and CDR2 SMNVEV (reference sequence). The V gene lost 8 bases and the J gene lost 9 bases, with 22 bases spanning the gap. This CDR3 contains 14 residues. CDR3: CASGPTVSPMSYTF. The CDR3 coding sequence is TGTGCCAGCGGACCGACAGTTAGTCCTATGAGCTACACCTTC.

The CDR3 DNA sequence: TGTGCCAGCAGCCAAGATTCGTCTTACGAGCAGTACTTC. This encodes CASSQDSSYEQYF. This chain joins TRBV14 and TRBJ2-7; D is unresolved. V shed 0 bases and J shed 4 bases, with 7 bases lying between them. This CDR3 region has 13 residues. The V gene's germline CDR1 is SGHDN and CDR2 FVKESK.

The genes are TRBV4-1 and TRBJ2-2; the D is unclear. This CDR3 is 14 amino acids long. Deletions cut 4 bases from V and 0 bases from J, with 6 bases between. The germline V gene encodes CDR1 MGHRA and CDR2 YSYEKL. The CDR3 nucleotides are TGCGCCAGCAGCCTACTTACGAACACCGGGGAGCTGTTTTTT. This encodes CASSLLTNTGELFF.

The table lists this clonotype with a count of one. The chain carries TRBV29-1 and TRBJ2-7; 9 bases are a match to TRBD1. The CDR3 is 14 amino acids. The germline V gene has CDR1 SQVTM and CDR2 ANQGSEA. V lost 6 bases, J lost 2 bases, and 8 bases stayed unmatched. The CDR3 is CSVEVDRGPYEQYF. CDR3 in DNA: TGCAGCGTCGAGGTGGACAGGGGACCCTACGAGCAGTACTTC.

This clonotype occurred a few times. This chain joins TRBV11-1 and TRBJ1-1; D remains unclear. V shed 2 bases and J shed 1 base, with 5 bases lying between them. The germline V gene has CDR1 SGHAT and CDR2 FQDESV (reference sequence). This CDR3 spans 13 amino acids. CDR3 sequence reads: CASSLYGNTEAFF. CDR3 nucleotide sequence: TGTGCCAGCAGCTTATACGGGAACACTGAAGCTTTCTTT.

This clonotype was detected a few times. This chain connects TRBV7-8 to TRBJ2-1, with D possibly being TRBD2 (6 bases). Per germline, CDR1 SGHVS and CDR2 FQNEAQ. V was cut by 3 bases and J by 5 bases, with 11 bases left in between. The CDR3 runs to 14 residues. CDR3 in amino acids: CASSFRRDNNEQFF. CDR3 DNA sequence: TGTGCCAGCAGCTTCCGGCGGGATAACAATGAGCAGTTCTTC.

V is TRBV24-1 and J is TRBJ2-3; 7 bases are shared with TRBD2. The length of the CDR3 is 16 residues. Germline lookup yields CDR1 KGHDR and CDR2 SFDVKD. Trimming at V came to 5 bases and at J to 1 base, leaving 8 bases not matched to a gene. CDR3 sequence reads: CATSGLAETGTDTQYF. The DNA of the CDR3 is TGTGCCACCAGTGGTCTAGCGGAGACGGGCACAGATACGCAGTATTTT.

Comments on this clonotype: The junction differs from germline at one of its ends, possibly a read error. DNA for the CDR3: TGTGCCAGTAGTGACGGGACAGGGGTTGAAAAACTGTTTTTT. Translating it yields CASSDGTGVEKLFF. This rearrangement joins TRBV2 to TRBJ1-4; the match to TRBD1 covers 10 bases. The germline V gene encodes CDR1 SNHLY and CDR2 FYNNEI. The CDR3 loop spans 14 amino acids. Full variable domain (missing parts from reference TRBV2 and TRBJ1-4): EPEVTQTPSHQVTQMGQEVILRCVPISNHLYFYWYRQILGQKVEFLVSFYNNEISEKSEIFDDQFSVERPDGSNFTLKIRSTKLEDSAMYFCASSDGTGVEKLFFGSGTQLSVL.